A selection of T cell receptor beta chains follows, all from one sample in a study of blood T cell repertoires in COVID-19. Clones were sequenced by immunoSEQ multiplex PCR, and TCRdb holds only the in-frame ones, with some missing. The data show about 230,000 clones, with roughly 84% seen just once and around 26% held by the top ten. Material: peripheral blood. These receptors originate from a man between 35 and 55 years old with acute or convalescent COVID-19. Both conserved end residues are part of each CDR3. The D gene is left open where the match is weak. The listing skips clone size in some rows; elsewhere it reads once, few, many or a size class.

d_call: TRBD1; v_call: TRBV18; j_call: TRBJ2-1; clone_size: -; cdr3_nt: TGTGCCAGCTCAAAGGGAGGTGCGGGACAGGGACACTCCAATGAGCAGTTCTTC; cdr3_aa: CASSKGGAGQGHSNEQFF
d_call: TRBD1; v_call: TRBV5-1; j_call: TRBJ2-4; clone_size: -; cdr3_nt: TGCGCCAGCAGCACAACACCGGGACAGGGGAACATTCAGTACTTC; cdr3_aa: CASSTTPGQGNIQYF
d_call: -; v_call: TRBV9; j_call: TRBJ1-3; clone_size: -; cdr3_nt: TGTGCCAGCAGCGTGCGAAATAAGGGAAACACCATATATTTT; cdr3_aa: CASSVRNKGNTIYF
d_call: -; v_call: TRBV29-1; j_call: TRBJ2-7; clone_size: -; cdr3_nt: TGCAGCGTTACGGGACAAGAATCCGGCGAGCAGTACTTC; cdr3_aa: CSVTGQESGEQYF
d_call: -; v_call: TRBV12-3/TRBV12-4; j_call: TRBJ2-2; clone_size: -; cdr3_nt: TGTGCCAGCAGTGGCGGAAACGGGGAGCTGTTTTTT; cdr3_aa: CASSGGNGELFF
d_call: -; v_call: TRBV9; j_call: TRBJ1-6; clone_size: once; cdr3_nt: TGTGCCAGCAGCGTAGGAACAGCCTATAATTCACCCCTCCACTTT; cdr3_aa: CASSVGTAYNSPLHF
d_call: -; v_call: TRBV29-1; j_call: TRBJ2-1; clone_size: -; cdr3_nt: TGCAGCGTTGAGTACCACAGGGATGAGCAGTTCTTC; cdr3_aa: CSVEYHRDEQFF
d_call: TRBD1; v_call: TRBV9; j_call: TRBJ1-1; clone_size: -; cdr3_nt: TGTGCCAGCAACAGGGGTTTAGGGAACACTGAAGCTTTCTTT; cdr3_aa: CASNRGLGNTEAFF
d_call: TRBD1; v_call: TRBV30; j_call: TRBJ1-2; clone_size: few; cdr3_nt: TGTGCCTGGAGTGTACTTGGACAGGGCTATGGCTACACCTTC; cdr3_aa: CAWSVLGQGYGYTF
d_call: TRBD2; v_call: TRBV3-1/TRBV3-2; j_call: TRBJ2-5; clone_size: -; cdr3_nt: TGTGCCAGCAGCCAAGGGGGGGGAGTAGGAGAGACCCAGTACTTC; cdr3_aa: CASSQGGGVGETQYF
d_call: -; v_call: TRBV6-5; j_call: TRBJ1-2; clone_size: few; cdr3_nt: TGTGCCAGCAGTCGGGGGGCTAACTATGGCTACACCTTC; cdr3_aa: CASSRGANYGYTF
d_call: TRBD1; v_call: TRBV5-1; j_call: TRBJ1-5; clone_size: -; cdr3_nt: TGCGCCAGCAGGGATGGGACAGGGGAAGGACAGCCCCAGCATTTT; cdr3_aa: CASRDGTGEGQPQHF
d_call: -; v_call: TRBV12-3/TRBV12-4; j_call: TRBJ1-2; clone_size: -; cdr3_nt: TGTGCCAGCAGGCAGACAGTCAACTATGGCTACACCTTC; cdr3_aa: CASRQTVNYGYTF
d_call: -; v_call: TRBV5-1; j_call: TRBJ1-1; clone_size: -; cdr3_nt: TGCGCCAGCAGCTTGGTGGCCAGGGGGAACACTGAAGCTTTCTTT; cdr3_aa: CASSLVARGNTEAFF
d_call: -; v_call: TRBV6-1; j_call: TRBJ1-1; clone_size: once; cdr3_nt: TGTGCCAGCAGTGAAAATTCGGCCGGACAGCTTACCGTGAACACTGAAGCTTTCTTT; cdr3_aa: CASSENSAGQLTVNTEAFF
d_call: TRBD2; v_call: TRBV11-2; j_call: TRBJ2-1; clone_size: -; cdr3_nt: TGTGCCAGCAGCCCCGGGTTAGCGGGAGTGGTTGAGCAGTTCTTC; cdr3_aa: CASSPGLAGVVEQFF
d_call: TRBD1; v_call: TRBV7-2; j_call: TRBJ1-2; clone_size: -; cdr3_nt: TGTGCCAGCAGCTATGGGGACAGGGGACGGGGCTACACCTTC; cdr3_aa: CASSYGDRGRGYTF
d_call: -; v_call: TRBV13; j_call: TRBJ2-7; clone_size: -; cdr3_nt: TGTGCCAGCAGCTTGGGCGACGAGCAGTACTTC; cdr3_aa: CASSLGDEQYF
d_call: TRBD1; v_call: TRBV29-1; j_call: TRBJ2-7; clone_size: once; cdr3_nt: TGCAGCGTTCTTCCGACAGGGGGCCAGCAGTACTTC; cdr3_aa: CSVLPTGGQQYF
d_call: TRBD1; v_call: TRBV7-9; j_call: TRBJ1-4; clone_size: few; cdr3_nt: TGTGCCAGCAGCCCGCCGACAGGGGGATCAACTAATGAAAAACTGTTTTTT; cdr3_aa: CASSPPTGGSTNEKLFF
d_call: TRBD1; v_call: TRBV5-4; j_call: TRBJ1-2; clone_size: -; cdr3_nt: TGTGCCAGCAGCGCCCGGGACAGGGCCCACTATGGCTACACCTTC; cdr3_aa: CASSARDRAHYGYTF
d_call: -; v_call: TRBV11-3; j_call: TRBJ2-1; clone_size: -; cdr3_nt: TGTGCCAGCAGCTTCGGAGGGGCGGCCTACAATGAGCAGTTCTTC; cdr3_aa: CASSFGGAAYNEQFF
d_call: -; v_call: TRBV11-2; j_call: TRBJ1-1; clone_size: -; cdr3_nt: TGTGCCAGCAGCTTTTCCAACAGGGAGTGGAACACTGAAGCTTTCTTT; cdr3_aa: CASSFSNREWNTEAFF
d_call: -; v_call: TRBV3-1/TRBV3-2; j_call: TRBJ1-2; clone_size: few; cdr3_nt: TGTGCCAGCAGCCCCCCGGGCAGGGCCTATGGCTACACCTTC; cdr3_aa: CASSPPGRAYGYTF
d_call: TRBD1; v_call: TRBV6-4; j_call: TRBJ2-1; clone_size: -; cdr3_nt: TGTGCCAGCAGTGAGGGGACAGGGGGTGATGAGCAGTTCTTC; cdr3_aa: CASSEGTGGDEQFF
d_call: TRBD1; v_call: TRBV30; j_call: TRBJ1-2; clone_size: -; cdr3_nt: TGTGCCTGGAGTGCAAAAACCGGGACAGGGGGCGGCTACACCTTC; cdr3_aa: CAWSAKTGTGGGYTF
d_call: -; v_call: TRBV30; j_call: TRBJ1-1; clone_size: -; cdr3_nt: TGTGCCTGGAGGAAATTACAGGGTTTCATGGAAAACACTGAAGCTTTCTTT; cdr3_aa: CAWRKLQGFMENTEAFF
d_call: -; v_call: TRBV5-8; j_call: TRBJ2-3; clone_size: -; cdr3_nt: TGTGCCAGCAGCTTGGGGGTACCGACTAGCACAGATACGCAGTATTTT; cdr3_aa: CASSLGVPTSTDTQYF
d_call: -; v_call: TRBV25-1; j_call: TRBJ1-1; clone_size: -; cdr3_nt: TGTGCCAGCAGTGAACAGGGAGGCGGCCAAGCTTTCTTT; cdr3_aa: CASSEQGGGQAFF
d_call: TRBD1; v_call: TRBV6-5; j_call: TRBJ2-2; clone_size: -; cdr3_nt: TGTGCCAGCGCGACAGGGGCTGGGAACACCGGGGAGCTGTTTTTT; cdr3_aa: CASATGAGNTGELFF
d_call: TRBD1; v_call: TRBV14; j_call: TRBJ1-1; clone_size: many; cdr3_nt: TGTGCCAGCAGCCAAGGAACAGGGGGGAACACTGAAGCTTTCTTT; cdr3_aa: CASSQGTGGNTEAFF
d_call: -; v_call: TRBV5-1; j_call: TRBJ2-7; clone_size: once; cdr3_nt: TGCGCCAGCAGCTTAAGGCAGGGGAACGAGCAGTACTTC; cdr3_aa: CASSLRQGNEQYF
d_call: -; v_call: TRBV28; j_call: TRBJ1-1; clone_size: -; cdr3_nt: TGTGCCAGCAGTTTAGCGGGGTGGGTCGGACGGACTGAAGCTTTCTTT; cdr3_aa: CASSLAGWVGRTEAFF
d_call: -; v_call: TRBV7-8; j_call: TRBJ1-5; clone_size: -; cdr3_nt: TGTGCCAGCAGCTTAGCCACATATTATAGCAATCAGCCCCAGCATTTT; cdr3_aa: CASSLATYYSNQPQHF
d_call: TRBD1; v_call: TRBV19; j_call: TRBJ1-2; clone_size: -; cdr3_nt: TGTGCCAGTACCGGGACAGGGGTCGGGGATGGCTACACCTTC; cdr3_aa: CASTGTGVGDGYTF
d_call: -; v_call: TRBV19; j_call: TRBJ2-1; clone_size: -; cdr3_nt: TGTGCCAGTAGTATAGATTCGCGGACTCACCGAGAGTTCTTC; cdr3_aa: CASSIDSRTHREFF
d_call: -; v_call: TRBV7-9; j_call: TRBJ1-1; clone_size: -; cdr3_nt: TGTGCCAGCAGCGTCCGGGACATGAACACTGAAGCTTTCTTT; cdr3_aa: CASSVRDMNTEAFF
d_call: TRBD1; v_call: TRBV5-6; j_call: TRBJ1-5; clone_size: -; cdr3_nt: TGTGCCAGCAGCCGGACAGGGAACTCGGGTCAGCCCCAGCATTTT; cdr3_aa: CASSRTGNSGQPQHF
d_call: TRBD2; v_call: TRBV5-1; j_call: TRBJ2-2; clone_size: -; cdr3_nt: TGCGCCAGCAGCTCGAGATTAGCGGGGCCGAACACCGGGGAGCTGTTTTTT; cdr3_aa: CASSSRLAGPNTGELFF